This T cell receptor (beta chain) was identified in a study of T cells in women clearing cervical HPV infection. Study overall: No precancer developed; the control's incident HPV16 infection cleared within 12 months.

Method: immunoSEQ multiplex PCR; TCRdb's copy keeps in-frame clones and lacks some. The sample holds more than 30,000 clones. Prevalent HPV16 infections were excluded; only incident single HPV16 infections included. Dot-blot hybridization genotyped cervical HPV amplified with MY09/MY11 PCR. CDR3 length equals 14 residues. The V gene's germline CDR1 is LGHNA and CDR2 YNFKEQ. Trimming took 0 bases from V and 3 from J, leaving 9 bases between them. To note about this clone: The CDR3 end lies 3 residues beyond the end of the read and is filled in from the germline J gene.

Material for sequencing was blood buffy coat. The sequence came from a woman aged 18 to 75 with a cervical HPV16 infection that either progressed to CIN3+ or cleared (not recorded which). V is TRBV4-2 and J is TRBJ2-7; D uncertain. CDR3 sequence reads: CASSQDRVHYEQYF. The CDR3 DNA, read in part, is TGTGCCAGCAGCCAAGATAGGGTACACTACGAG.